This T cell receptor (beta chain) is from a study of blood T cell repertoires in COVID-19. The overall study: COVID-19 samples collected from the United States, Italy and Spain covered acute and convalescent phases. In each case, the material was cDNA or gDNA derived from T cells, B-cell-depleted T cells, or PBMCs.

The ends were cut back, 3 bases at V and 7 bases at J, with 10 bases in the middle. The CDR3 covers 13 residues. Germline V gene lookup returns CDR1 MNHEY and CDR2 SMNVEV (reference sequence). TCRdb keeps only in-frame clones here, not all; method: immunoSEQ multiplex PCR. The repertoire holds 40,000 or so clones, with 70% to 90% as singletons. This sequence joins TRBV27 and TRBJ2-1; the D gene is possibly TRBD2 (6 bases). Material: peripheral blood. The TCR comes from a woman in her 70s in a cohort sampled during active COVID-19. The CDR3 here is CASSLGGGNEQFF. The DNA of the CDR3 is TGTGCCAGCAGTTTGGGTGGGGGGAATGAGCAGTTCTTC.